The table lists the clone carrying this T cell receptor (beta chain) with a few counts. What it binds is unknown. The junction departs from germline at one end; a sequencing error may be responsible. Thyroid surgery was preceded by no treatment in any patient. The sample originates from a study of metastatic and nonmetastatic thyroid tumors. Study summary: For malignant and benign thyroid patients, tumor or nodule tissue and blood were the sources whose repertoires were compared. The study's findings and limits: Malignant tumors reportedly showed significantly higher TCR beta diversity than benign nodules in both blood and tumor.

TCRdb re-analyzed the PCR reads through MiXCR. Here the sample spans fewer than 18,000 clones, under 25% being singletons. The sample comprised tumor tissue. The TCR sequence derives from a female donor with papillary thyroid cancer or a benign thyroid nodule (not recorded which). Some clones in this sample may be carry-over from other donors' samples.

The CDR3 bases are TGTGCCATCAGTTCCCTTGCATACTATAATTCACCCCTCCACTTT. Translating it yields CAISSLAYYNSPLHF. V and J are TRBV27 and TRBJ1-6; D is unclear. The germline V gene encodes CDR1 MNHEY and CDR2 SMNVEV (reference sequence). There are 15 residues in the CDR3.